Shown below are 21 T cell receptor beta chains from a single sample sequenced in a study of cytomegalovirus exposure and HLA in healthy donors. The PCR contained 60 Vbeta and 13 Jbeta primers. Data came from immunoSEQ multiplex PCR; TCRdb stores just in-frame clones and leaves some out. The data show about 180,000 clones, roughly 78% seen once. Sequencing was done on a sample of PBMCs. The receptors were gathered from a woman aged 25 to 45 in good health and CMV-seronegative.

The chain is built from TRBV19 and TRBJ2-1; a weak D match, TRBD2 (6 bases). V lost 5 bases and J lost 8, with 22 bases in between. In germline, CDR1 is LNHDA, CDR2 SQIVND (reference sequence). CDR3 length: 16 residues. CDR3 loop: CASSPLPLAGLDEQFF. CDR3 nucleotides: TGTGCCAGTAGTCCTCTGCCCCTTGCGGGGTTGGATGAGCAGTTCTTC.

The genes are TRBV27 and TRBJ1-5, with D perhaps matching TRBD1 (5 bases). V lost 6 bases and J 3 bases, leaving 24 bases between the germline ends. The CDR3 sequence is 18 residues long. CDR1 and CDR2 from the germline V gene are MNHEY and SMNVEV (reference sequence). The CDR3 here is CASRPGGGGGLINQPQHF. CDR3 DNA sequence: TGTGCCAGCAGACCAGGCGGGGGGGGAGGGTTGATCAATCAGCCCCAGCATTTT.

This chain uses TRBV10-1 with TRBJ1-5, with TRBD1 identical over 7 bases. CDR1 is WNHNN and CDR2 is SYGVQD in the germline V gene (reference sequence). V shed 6 bases and J 1 base; nucleotides not matched to a gene: 12. The CDR3 totals 17 residues. The CDR3 DNA follows: TGCGCCAGCAGGGGTAATACAGGGGAGGTGAGCAATCAGCCCCAGCATTTT. This codes for CASRGNTGEVSNQPQHF.

This clone was observed once. The chain has TRBV7-2 and TRBJ2-5; no definite D call. The CDR3 is 13 amino acids. Germline V CDR1 and CDR2: SGHTA, FQGNSA. With 0 bases removed from V and 6 bases from J, the gap between germline ends came to 8 bases. CDR3 amino acids: CASSLASSQTQYF. The CDR3 coding sequence is TGTGCCAGCAGCTTAGCTAGTAGTCAGACCCAGTACTTC.

The V gene is TRBV5-5, the J gene TRBJ1-2; D gene ambiguous. Germline V gene lookup returns CDR1 SGHKS and CDR2 YYEKEE (reference sequence). CDR3 length: 14 residues. V was clipped by 0 bases and J by 4 bases, with 10 bases between them. The CDR3 here is CASSLGPTIYGYTF. The CDR3, as DNA: TGTGCCAGCAGCTTGGGCCCGACTATCTATGGCTACACCTTC.

The chain combines TRBV29-1 with TRBJ1-2; D ambiguous. Trimming pared 4 bases from V and 4 bases from J, leaving 16 bases between. Germline V gene lookup returns CDR1 SQVTM and CDR2 ANQGSEA. This CDR3 comprises 14 residues. The CDR3 sequence is CSVGAGNGGYGYTF. The CDR3 nucleotides read TGCAGCGTTGGTGCGGGGAATGGTGGCTATGGCTACACCTTC.

In its sample, this clone was seen a few times. The rearrangement uses TRBV5-8 and TRBJ2-5; 7 nucleotides align to TRBD1. V shed 0 bases and J 3 bases; nucleotides not matched to a gene: 2. The CDR3 extends over 14 amino acids. Germline V gene sequence: CDR1 SGHTS, CDR2 YDEGEE. This chain's CDR3 is CASSLGQGEETQYF. The CDR3, as DNA: TGTGCCAGCAGCTTGGGGCAGGGGGAAGAGACCCAGTACTTC.

The chain carries TRBV19 and TRBJ2-1; possible D gene TRBD1, 6 bases. CDR1 and CDR2 from the germline V gene are LNHDA and SQIVND (reference sequence). V was trimmed by 6 bases and J by 4 bases, leaving 13 bases between them. The CDR3 is 14 amino acids. The CDR3 loop reads CASRPRTAYNEQFF. CDR3 nucleotides: TGTGCCAGTAGGCCCAGGACAGCTTACAATGAGCAGTTCTTC.

This chain links TRBV27 with TRBJ1-2; the D is unclear. Trimming left V 0 bases short and J 2 bases short, with 19 bases between. Germline V gives CDR1 MNHEY, CDR2 SMNVEV (reference sequence). This CDR3 is 18 amino acids long. The CDR3 sequence is CASSLSGVRSWPNYGYTF. CDR3 in DNA: TGTGCCAGCAGTTTATCCGGGGTTAGGTCGTGGCCCAACTATGGCTACACCTTC.

The CDR3: CASSDYPGLATDTQYF. The CDR3 nucleotides are TGTGCCAGCAGTGATTACCCAGGATTGGCCACAGATACGCAGTATTTT. The gene calls are TRBV6-1 and TRBJ2-3, with D uncertain. Looked up from germline, CDR1 is MNHNS and CDR2 is SASEGT. The V and J ends lost 3 bases and 2 bases respectively, with 15 bases between them. There are 16 residues in the CDR3.

V gene TRBV5-4 combines with J gene TRBJ2-7, with 9 bases identical to TRBD2. Germline loops: CDR1 SGHNT, CDR2 YYREEE (reference sequence). V was pared by 2 bases and J by 6 bases, with 9 bases of the junction left unmatched. The CDR3 extends over 15 amino acids. CDR3 region: CASSLWASGVREQYF. The CDR3 nucleotides read TGTGCCAGCAGCTTATGGGCTAGCGGGGTTCGCGAGCAGTACTTC.

CDR3 protein: CASSSTGYHTEAFF. The DNA for the CDR3 is TGTGCCAGCAGCTCCACAGGGTATCACACTGAAGCTTTCTTT. V is TRBV7-2 and J is TRBJ1-1; perhaps TRBD1 as D (6 bases). The germline V gene has CDR1 SGHTA and CDR2 FQGNSA. The V end was cut by 4 bases, the J end by 3 bases, with 12 bases between. The CDR3 sequence is 14 residues long.

CDR3 residues: CSVEEGLAASYNEQFF. The CDR3 nucleotides are TGCAGCGTTGAGGAAGGACTAGCTGCCTCCTACAATGAGCAGTTCTTC. The chain links TRBV29-1 to TRBJ2-1; TRBD2 matches at 8 bases. J gave up 0 bases and V 3 bases, and 7 bases lay outside the gene matches. Germline V gene sequence: CDR1 SQVTM, CDR2 ANQGSEA. The CDR3 runs 16 residues.

The rearrangement joins TRBV19 to TRBJ2-7, with a weak D call TRBD2 (5 bases). This CDR3 has 15 residues. Trimming cost V 3 bases and J 5 bases, with 17 bases left between them. Germline V gene data show CDR1 as LNHDA and CDR2 as SQIVND (reference sequence). The CDR3 coding sequence is TGTGCCAGTAGTATGATGCGGACTCGCTGGAACGAGCAGTACTTC. Amino acid sequence: CASSMMRTRWNEQYF. Looking up the rest from reference TRBV19 and TRBJ2-7 gives the full variable domain: DGGITQSPKYLFRKEGQNVTLSCEQNLNHDAMYWYRQDPGQGLRLIYYSQIVNDFQKGDIAEGYSVSREKKESFPLTVTSAQKNPTAFYLCASSMMRTRWNEQYFGPGTRLTVT.

This clone has just one count. The V and J genes are TRBV11-2 and TRBJ2-7; 10 bases fit TRBD2. The CDR3 is 16 residues long. The V gene end was trimmed by 1 base and the J gene end by 4 bases; junction bases not matched to a gene: 7. CDR1 and CDR2 (germline): SGHAT, FQNNGV. The CDR3 loop reads CASSLVAGGRGYEQYF. The CDR3, as DNA: TGTGCCAGCAGCTTAGTAGCGGGGGGCCGAGGGTACGAGCAGTACTTC.

This clone was seen only a few times. The chain employs TRBV7-2 and TRBJ1-1; the match to TRBD1 covers 8 bases. From germline, CDR1 is SGHTA and CDR2 FQGNSA. V lost 1 base and J lost 0; bases outside the gene matches: 7. CDR3 length equals 17 residues. CDR3 in amino acids: CASSLVDRGGMNTEAFF. Here the CDR3 DNA reads TGTGCCAGCAGCTTAGTTGACAGGGGAGGAATGAACACTGAAGCTTTCTTT.

The CDR3 is CASSGGTGDEKLFF. The CDR3 DNA follows: TGTGCCAGCAGTGGCGGGACAGGGGACGAAAAACTGTTTTTT. This rearrangement joins TRBV6-5 to TRBJ1-4, with 10 bases matching TRBD1. This CDR3 contains 14 residues. With 5 bases clipped from V and 8 bases from J, the junction kept 5 bases outside the gene matches. In germline, CDR1 is MNHEY, CDR2 SVGAGI.

The chain couples TRBV9 to TRBJ2-5; D not resolved. The germline gives CDR1 SGDLS, CDR2 YYNGEE. The CDR3 has 13 residues. V was clipped by 3 bases and J by 5 bases, with 11 bases between them. CDR3 in DNA: TGTGCCAGCAGCGCACTACCCACCGAGACCCAGTACTTC. Translation: CASSALPTETQYF.

The V call is TRBV9, the J call TRBJ1-1, with D possibly matching TRBD1 (6 bases). Germline CDR1 is SGDLS and CDR2 is YYNGEE. The CDR3 contains 15 residues. V lost 3 bases to trimming and J lost 1 base, with 13 bases between them. CDR3 sequence (DNA): TGTGCCAGCAGCGCCGGGGGAGGGGGGAACACTGAAGCTTTCTTT. It yields the protein CASSAGGGGNTEAFF.

Regarding this clone: The identical CDR3 is also encoded by other nucleotide sequences in the sample. The V and J genes are TRBV30 and TRBJ1-3; D remains unclear. Trimming shortened V by 0 bases and J by 0 bases, and 9 bases separated the two germline ends. The CDR3 is made up of 15 amino acids. Germline CDR1 and CDR2: GTSNPN and SVGIG (reference sequence). This CDR3 is CAWSVFSRSGNTIYF. The DNA for the CDR3 is TGTGCCTGGAGTGTGTTTAGCCGCTCTGGAAACACCATATATTTT.

This chain uses TRBV29-1 with TRBJ2-3; maybe TRBD1 (5 bases). The CDR3 is made up of 13 amino acids. V shed 5 bases and J shed 3 bases, with 12 bases lying between them. Germline V lookup: CDR1 SQVTM, CDR2 ANQGSEA. CDR3 DNA: TGCAGCGTTAGTAGGGGTCGGACAGATACGCAGTATTTT. Translated: CSVSRGRTDTQYF.